The clone carrying this T cell receptor beta chain was detected only a few times. The CDR3 contains 14 residues. Trimming took 3 bases from V and 8 from J, leaving 17 bases between them. Germline V gene sequence: CDR1 DFQATT, CDR2 SNEGSKA (reference sequence). RNA transcripts were the template for amplifying TCR beta CDR3 regions. First-round RT-PCR targeting the TCR CDR3 was performed with the HTBI primer set. MiXCR, run by TCRdb on the multiplex PCR reads, gives a single entry per CDR3 protein. Of around 600,000 distinct CDR3 sequences in the sample, approximately 14% were seen once. The data belong to a study of T cells in Graves' hyperthyroidism and ophthalmopathy. Clinical symptoms, serum thyroxine, TRAb, thyroid ultrasound and orbital computed tomography established diagnosis.

J is TRBJ2-1 and V is TRBV20-1; D is perhaps TRBD2 (7 bases). The TCR comes from a woman between 45 and 60 years old with Graves' ophthalmopathy. The sample taken for sequencing was blood. In DNA, the CDR3 is TGCAGTGCTAGCCTTTTCAGGGGAGGGGATGAGCAGTTCTTC. Protein sequence: CSASLFRGGDEQFF.